This T cell receptor beta chain appears in the sequencing data of a study of T cells in Graves' hyperthyroidism and ophthalmopathy. The CDR3 contains 16 residues. Germline assignment: CDR1 MNHEY and CDR2 SVGEGT. Germline trimming cut 5 bases from V and 0 bases from J; bases unmatched to any gene: 9. Amplification of TCR beta CDR3 regions used RNA as the template. A set of HTBI primers served as the primers for a first-round RT-PCR of the TCR CDR3. TCRdb analysed the multiplex PCR reads with MiXCR anew, one entry per CDR3 protein. The sample has fewer than 650,000 distinct CDR3 sequences, about 15% seen once. There are many counts of this clonotype. Its antigen is unidentified. Enrolled ophthalmopathy patients presented with a Clinical Activity Score of at least 3, a NOSPECS grade of at least 4, and disease duration under 3 months. Reasons for excluding patients were uncontrolled infection, other autoimmune disease, pregnancy or lactation. Cells are PBMCs isolated from about 10 ml of fresh blood.

Notes on the study in general: Most thyroid clonotypes expanded above 0.001 appeared in blood too.

Input material: blood. The chain recombines TRBV6-2 or TRBV6-3 with TRBJ1-1; TRBD1 matches 7 bases. The origin of this receptor is a woman aged 40 to 49 with Graves' ophthalmopathy. The CDR3 loop is CASSHDRAKMNTEAFF. The CDR3, as DNA: TGTGCCAGCAGTCATGACAGGGCCAAGATGAACACTGAAGCTTTCTTT.